A single T cell receptor beta chain is shown here with its context. This clone's antigen is unknown. This record comes from a study of monozygotic twins with inflammatory bowel disease (dated by TCRdb to between 2017 and 2020). In terms of the full investigation: The complete study included roughly 30 monozygotic twin pairs: 19 IBD-discordant Danish pairs and nine German pairs, of which four were IBD-concordant and five were IBD-discordant. Within discordant pairs, disease-associated traits were sought mainly by comparing IBD patients with their genetically identical healthy co-twins. Each individual had, on average, about 151 000 unique TCRalpha sequences and 181 000 unique TCRbeta sequences available for analysis.

From each donor, an approximately 2.5 ml peripheral blood sample was collected into PAXgene tubes and kept at -80 degrees C. Without any T cell sorting, total RNA was extracted from whole blood using the PAXgene blood miRNA kit on an automated QIAcube. Peripheral blood from monozygotic twin pairs, either concordant or discordant for inflammatory bowel disease, underwent deep TCRalpha and TCRbeta repertoire profiling that used unique molecular barcoding. Smoking habits were recorded for all twin pairs, and individuals were classified as current, former or never smokers. From the cysteine up to the phenylalanine, the CDR3 has a length of 15 residues. The entry carries no DNA sequence. General conclusions and limits of the study: No difference in repertoire similarity was observed between concordant and discordant twins, possibly owing to limited statistical power. Because patients were on differing immunosuppressive treatments, the repertoires may have picked up extra background noise and inter-individual variability. The analysis was unable to tell different T cell subtypes apart. The results gave no support for a single strong signal or clonotype linked to IBD. Measured by the inverse Simpson index, TCRbeta repertoire diversity was lower in IBD patients than in their healthy co-twins. Compared with healthy twins, IBD patients had fewer clonotypes in common with other individuals, a difference most pronounced in patients showing signs of disease activity.

Library generation was performed with 5' RACE. The input for every TCR library was roughly 3.5 ug of total RNA. For each sample, cDNA was synthesized in eight separate reactions using SMARTScribe reverse transcriptase. Unique molecular identifiers containing a 6-nucleotide sample barcode were introduced through template switching during cDNA synthesis. TCRalpha and TCRbeta cDNA was amplified in two nested PCRs of around 15 and 9 cycles, and bead purification was carried out after each PCR. Before amplification, the cDNA was treated with uracil DNA-glycosylase and purified using the QIAquick PCR purification kit. The second PCR was the step at which Illumina TruSeq-compatible adapters and sample-specific barcodes were added. TapeStation and Qubit were used to check library quality and concentration, and 5 to 5.5 ng of each library was pooled. The pooled libraries were sequenced with 2 x 100 bp reads and custom sequencing primers on an Illumina HiSeq2500 single-index Rapid Run. The authors processed their data as follows. PCR and sequencing errors were corrected by UMI-based consensus assembly using MiGEC version 1.2.6. V(D)J alignment, clonotype assembly and CDR3 extraction were performed with MiXCR version 2.1.1. To normalise gene usage, clonotype sharing and MAIT/NKT TCR abundance, the analysis used the top 1000, 10 000 and 20 000 clonotypes per sample. After downsampling to 27 000 UMIs, diversity was calculated as the inverse Simpson index using the vegan R package. Paired Mann-Whitney U tests were applied to discordant twin pairs, with Benjamini-Hochberg correction for multiple testing. After TCRdb reprocessed the reads, each CDR3 protein sequence was kept as one row, without DNA. Here the V and J calls rest on TCRdb's processing, not on the authors' analysis. The sample table holds 400,000 or so distinct CDR3 sequences. About 2.4% of the sample is taken by the ten largest.

The material sequenced was blood. The chain couples TRBV12-3 or TRBV12-4 to TRBJ2-2; the TRBD2 assignment by TCRdb is unverifiable without DNA. The clonotype originates from a human donor with ulcerative colitis or Crohn's disease, or a healthy co-twin of an affected twin (not recorded which). For the CDR3, the sequence is CLKDQLARNTGELFF.